This is a list of T cell receptor beta chains from one sample in a study of CD8 T cells in ankylosing spondylitis. TCRdb fed the 5' RACE reads into MiXCR, producing one record per CDR3 protein. Here the sample spans 400,000 to 450,000 distinct CDR3 sequences, 17% being singletons. Source material: blood, either unsorted or a sorted T cell fraction (not recorded which). Every receptor here comes from a male donor with ankylosing spondylitis. CDR3s leave out the opening cysteine and the closing phenylalanine or tryptophan. Fields, in order: CDR3 length, V gene, J gene, CDR3 protein.

>14|TRBV7-6|TRBJ2-3
ASSPGQGGSTDTQY
>11|TRBV20-1|TRBJ1-2
SATGRANYGYT
>10|TRBV20-1|TRBJ2-4
SAFQAKNIQY
>13|TRBV6-1|TRBJ2-1
ASSRPAVSYNEQF
>11|TRBV20-1|TRBJ1-5
SARQGGIQPQH
>12|TRBV15|TRBJ2-5
VTSIGGAPRTQY
>9|TRBV20-1|TRBJ1-1
SSVDNTEAF
>14|TRBV6-1|TRBJ2-4
ASSQTSGGGKNIQY
>13|TRBV5-1|TRBJ1-1
ASSARGGMNTEAF
>14|TRBV6-2/TRBV6-3|TRBJ2-1
ASSYTGTSGSHEQF
>15|TRBV7-2|TRBJ1-5
ASSYVPKGYGNQPQH
>10|TRBV20-1|TRBJ1-1
SASTGTPEAF
>13|TRBV3-1|TRBJ2-1
ASRLSGGVRSEQF
>15|TRBV9|TRBJ2-5
ASSVGPSGGIMETQY
>12|TRBV7-9|TRBJ2-2
ASSPVPSAGELF